The rows below give T cell receptor beta chains drawn from one sample of a study of blood T cell repertoires in COVID-19. Profiling relied on immunoSEQ multiplex PCR, and the TCRdb table lists in-frame clones only, not all of them. The sample lists around 94,000 clones; about 88% were seen once. The source material was peripheral blood. These receptors were collected from a man older than 75 with acute or convalescent COVID-19. The CDR3 runs from the conserved cysteine through the conserved F or W. D genes are given only for firm matches. The size field is filled for only some rows; it gives once, few, many or a size class.

>TRBJ1-2|TRBV6-2/TRBV6-3|.|.
CASSQEYGYTF
TGTGCCAGCAGCCAGGAGTATGGCTACACCTTC
>TRBJ2-7|TRBV4-1|.|TRBD1
CASSVRQGSYEQYF
TGCGCCAGCAGCGTCCGACAGGGTTCCTACGAGCAGTACTTC
>TRBJ2-1|TRBV29-1|.|TRBD2
CSVSLGLAEPYNEQFF
TGCAGCGTTTCTCTGGGACTAGCGGAACCCTACAATGAGCAGTTCTTC
>TRBJ2-7|TRBV6-1|.|.
CASSETANYEQYF
TGTGCCAGCAGTGAAACAGCAAACTACGAGCAGTACTTC
>TRBJ2-4|TRBV11-2|.|TRBD2
CASSYGLAGDRVAKNIQYF
TGTGCCAGCAGCTATGGACTAGCGGGAGATAGGGTGGCCAAAAACATTCAGTACTTC
>TRBJ1-1|TRBV6-5|.|.
CASRLQGTNTEAFF
TGTGCCAGCAGGTTACAGGGCACGAACACTGAAGCTTTCTTT
>TRBJ2-2|TRBV5-1|.|TRBD1
CASSLDGWTGDAGELFF
TGCGCCAGCAGCTTGGATGGATGGACAGGGGACGCCGGGGAGCTGTTTTTT
>TRBJ2-1|TRBV7-2|.|TRBD1
CASSRSTGGYNEQFF
TGTGCCAGCAGTCGGTCTACAGGGGGCTACAATGAGCAGTTCTTC
>TRBJ2-5|TRBV6-1|.|.
CASSDWVGSSGTQYF
TGTGCCAGCAGTGATTGGGTTGGATCCTCGGGGACCCAGTACTTC
>TRBJ2-7|TRBV6-2/TRBV6-3|.|TRBD1
CASSFDRVRYEQYF
TGTGCCAGCAGTTTTGACAGGGTCCGCTACGAGCAGTACTTC
>TRBJ1-1|TRBV28|few|.
CASSLRRNHFRVVNTEAFF
TGTGCCAGCAGTCTCCGACGAAATCACTTCAGGGTTGTGAACACTGAAGCTTTCTTT
>TRBJ2-7|TRBV2|.|.
CASTTPTLREQYF
TGTGCCAGCACCACCCCCACCTTGCGCGAGCAGTACTTC
>TRBJ2-3|TRBV11-3|.|.
CASSLSRYTDTQYF
TGTGCCAGCAGCTTGAGCAGGTACACAGATACGCAGTATTTT
>TRBJ2-6|TRBV30|once|.
CAWAVSSGANVLTF
TGTGCCTGGGCAGTCTCCTCTGGGGCCAACGTCCTGACTTTC
>TRBJ2-7|TRBV6-5|.|.
CASSSEYEQYF
TGTGCCAGCAGTTCTGAGTACGAGCAGTACTTC
>TRBJ2-3|TRBV11-3|.|.
CASSPSSVSDTQYF
TGTGCCAGCAGCCCAAGCTCCGTCTCAGATACGCAGTATTTT
>TRBJ2-6|TRBV25-1|.|.
CASSEITGGVLTF
TGTGCCAGCAGTGAGATTACAGGCGGCGTCCTGACTTTC
>TRBJ2-1|TRBV12-5|.|.
CASALFDNEQFF
TGTGCTAGTGCCCTCTTCGACAATGAGCAGTTCTTC
>TRBJ2-3|TRBV7-9|.|TRBD1
CASSLAGRQGRDTQYF
TGTGCCAGCAGCTTAGCCGGCCGACAGGGTAGAGATACGCAGTATTTT
>TRBJ1-2|TRBV7-2|.|.
CASSLAQGSYGYTF
TGTGCCAGCAGCTTAGCGCAGGGAAGCTATGGCTACACCTTC
>TRBJ2-1|TRBV18|.|TRBD2
CASSPGGGTSYNEQFF
TGTGCCAGCTCACCCGGGGGGGGAACCTCCTACAATGAGCAGTTCTTC
>TRBJ1-5|TRBV7-2|.|TRBD1
CASSLAVWQGAGGNQPQHF
TGTGCCAGCAGCTTAGCAGTGTGGCAGGGGGCGGGAGGGAATCAGCCCCAGCATTTT
>TRBJ2-5|TRBV6-6|.|.
CASSYGGGETQYF
TGTGCCAGCAGTTACGGAGGGGGCGAGACCCAGTACTTC
>TRBJ2-3|TRBV7-8|.|.
CASSALAVVQGSTDTQYF
TGTGCCAGCAGCGCCTTGGCGGTGGTCCAGGGGTCTACAGATACGCAGTATTTT
>TRBJ2-1|TRBV29-1|.|.
CSVRALLPGEQFF
TGCAGCGTTCGCGCCCTCCTCCCGGGTGAGCAGTTCTTC
>TRBJ2-7|TRBV6-5|.|TRBD2
CAGMTSGRPYEQYF
TGTGCCGGAATGACTAGCGGGAGACCCTACGAGCAGTACTTC
>TRBJ2-1|TRBV28|.|TRBD1
CASSYRDRFYNEQFF
TGTGCCAGCAGCTACCGGGACAGGTTCTACAATGAGCAGTTCTTC
>TRBJ1-4|TRBV5-1|.|.
CASTPMGALATNEKLFF
TGCGCCAGCACCCCCATGGGGGCGCTAGCAACTAATGAAAAACTGTTTTTT
>TRBJ2-7|TRBV18|.|TRBD2
CASSPSGTSETSYEQYF
TGTGCCAGCTCACCCTCCGGGACTAGCGAAACCTCCTACGAGCAGTACTTC
>TRBJ2-3|TRBV29-1|.|TRBD2
CSVEAGGGDTQYF
TGCAGCGTTGAGGCGGGAGGTGGAGATACGCAGTATTTT
>TRBJ2-1|TRBV11-2|.|TRBD1
CASSPRTGRWPGAGNEQFF
TGTGCCAGCAGCCCGCGGACAGGGAGGTGGCCGGGAGCAGGGAATGAGCAGTTCTTC